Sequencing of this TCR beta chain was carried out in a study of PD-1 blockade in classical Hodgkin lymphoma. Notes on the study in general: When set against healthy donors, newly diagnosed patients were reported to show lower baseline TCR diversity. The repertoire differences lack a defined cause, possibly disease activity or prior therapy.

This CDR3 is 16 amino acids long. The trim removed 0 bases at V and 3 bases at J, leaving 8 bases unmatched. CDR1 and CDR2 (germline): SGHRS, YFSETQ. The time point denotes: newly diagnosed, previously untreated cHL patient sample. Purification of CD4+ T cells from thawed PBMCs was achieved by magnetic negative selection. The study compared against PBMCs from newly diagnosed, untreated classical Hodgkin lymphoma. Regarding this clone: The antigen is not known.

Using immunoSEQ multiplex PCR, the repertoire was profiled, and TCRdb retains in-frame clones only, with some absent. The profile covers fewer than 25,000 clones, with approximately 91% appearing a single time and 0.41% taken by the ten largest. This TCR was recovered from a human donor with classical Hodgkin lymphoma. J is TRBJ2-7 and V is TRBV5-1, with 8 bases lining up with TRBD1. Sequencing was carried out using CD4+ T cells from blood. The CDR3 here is CASSLDPGGTSYEQYF. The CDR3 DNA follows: TGCGCCAGCAGCTTGGATCCAGGGGGCACCAGCTACGAGCAGTACTTC.